Below are 5 T cell receptor beta chains sequenced from a single sample in a study of Ad26.COV2.S vaccination and SARS-CoV-2 variants. The table came from immunoSEQ multiplex PCR; TCRdb's copy has only in-frame clones and leaves some out. Here the sample spans more than 300,000 clones, approximately 90% being singletons. The treatment here: about 20 received Ad26.COV2.S at low or high dose, single or two shots; about 5 received placebo; per-sample allocation not given. Repertoires come from day 63 after the first vaccine or placebo injection. The sample consisted of peripheral blood, taken in a trial of Ad26.COV2.S vaccine versus placebo. The origin of the receptors is a person between 18 and 65 years old who received the Ad26.COV2.S COVID-19 vaccine or a placebo.

This clone was seen only a few times. The chain uses TRBV19 and TRBJ2-7, with D possibly matching TRBD1 (6 bases). The CDR3 runs to 11 residues. Germline V gene lookup returns CDR1 LNHDA and CDR2 SQIVND (reference sequence). The V end was cut by 10 bases, the J end by 7 bases, with 14 bases between. CDR3 bases: TGTGCCACCCAAACAGGGCGGGAGCAGTACTTC. It yields the protein CATQTGREQYF.

The chain carries TRBV5-8 and TRBJ2-7; D unresolved. Looked up from germline, CDR1 is SGHTS and CDR2 is YDEGEE. CDR3 length: 16 residues. V was trimmed by 0 bases and J by 0 bases, leaving 13 bases between them. The CDR3, as DNA: TGTGCCAGCAGCTTGGTTGGCCTACGAACCTCCTACGAGCAGTACTTC. It encodes CASSLVGLRTSYEQYF.

The rearrangement uses TRBV11-3 and TRBJ2-3; D unresolved. The V gene lost 0 bases and the J gene lost 3 bases, with 10 bases spanning the gap. Germline assignment: CDR1 SGHNT and CDR2 YENEEA. This CDR3 comprises 15 residues. In DNA form, the CDR3 reads TGTGCCAGCAGCTTAGATAGTCACAGAACAGATACGCAGTATTTT. Protein sequence: CASSLDSHRTDTQYF. Complete variable domain (other parts from reference TRBV11-3 and TRBJ2-3): EAGVVQSPRYKIIEKKQPVAFWCNPISGHNTLYWYLQNLGQGPELLIRYENEEAVDDSQLPKDRFSAERLKGVDSTLKIQPAELGDSAVYLCASSLDSHRTDTQYFGPGTRLTVL.

The chain combines TRBV29-1 with TRBJ2-1, with unresolved D. V lost 3 bases to trimming and J lost 3 bases, with 9 bases between them. Germline CDR1 is SQVTM and CDR2 is ANQGSEA. This CDR3 is built from 13 residues. Written as DNA, the CDR3 is TGCAGCGTTGACAAGTGGGGCTACAATGAGCAGTTCTTC. Protein product: CSVDKWGYNEQFF.

The DNA of the CDR3 is TGTGCCAGCAGTCAGGGGTCCGGGGAGCTGTTTTTT. It translates to CASSQGSGELFF. J is TRBJ2-2 and V is TRBV12-3 or TRBV12-4; D possibly corresponds to TRBD1 (6 bases). Between the trimmed V and J ends, which lost 5 bases and 6 bases, there was a span of 7 bases. The CDR3 length is 12 residues.